These T cell receptor beta chains were read from a single sample in a study of cytomegalovirus exposure and HLA in healthy donors. Data came from immunoSEQ multiplex PCR; TCRdb stores just in-frame clones and leaves some out. The sample has about 130,000 clones, under 75% seen once. The sequenced sample was PBMCs. The receptors stem from a woman aged 40 to 50 in good health and CMV-seronegative. The conserved cysteine and the conserved F or W are not part of the CDR3 here.

14,TRBV19,ASRWAADNSNQPQH
13,TRBV7-9,ASSFELAGTYEQY
12,TRBV7-2,ASSLVIGVGGYT
13,TRBV7-9,ASSRPIGVEAKLF
13,TRBV9,ASSPNPAVNQPQH
12,TRBV18,ASSVQGGEQPQH
13,TRBV9,ASSVVDRVDYGYT
11,TRBV6-5,ASRRGAADTQY
16,TRBV5-8,ASSLVRRGGRANYGYT
12,TRBV25-1,ASRPQGMNTEAF
14,TRBV10-2,ASSEAGTRGGRTQY
12,TRBV4-2,ASSQAGGTDEAF
13,TRBV9,ASSVGWGGDSPLH
15,TRBV4-3,ASSPSKARQGGYGYT
13,TRBV9,ASSVATGMGHEQY
11,TRBV13,ASSLAAGNTIY
17,TRBV5-1,ASSPRVAGGPKITDTQY
11,TRBV6-1,ASRGNRAYEQY
13,TRBV7-3,ASGRVRGNTGELF
11,TRBV29-1,SVAGRLNTEAF
12,TRBV5-4,ASSLGRGQETQY
12,TRBV2,ASSRQGTNTEAF